Listed here are 28 T cell receptor beta chains from one sample, sequenced in a study of graft-versus-host responses after intestinal transplantation. The data were produced by immunoSEQ multiplex PCR, yet TCRdb's version contains in-frame clones alone and is incomplete. The sample has around 55,000 clones; 80% to 90% are singletons. No antigens are known for them. The specimen comprised unstimulated CD4+ T cells sorted from spleen or lymph node cells, sampled before transplant. The source is a human donor who was the organ donor for an intestinal transplant.

Here the CDR3 DNA reads TGCGCCAGCAGCCAGGGACTGGGCGATCAGCCCCAGCATTTT. It encodes CASSQGLGDQPQHF. The V and J genes are TRBV4-3 and TRBJ1-5, with D perhaps matching TRBD1 (5 bases). V lost 3 bases and J 5 bases, leaving 11 bases between the germline ends. CDR1 and CDR2 from the germline V gene are LGHNA and YSLEER. This CDR3 is built from 14 residues.

This chain uses TRBV5-4 with TRBJ1-2, with 7 positions matching TRBD1. After removal of 4 bases from V and 8 bases from J, the junction contained 11 bases not matched to a gene. The CDR3 has 14 residues. Germline V gene data show CDR1 as SGHNT and CDR2 as YYREEE (reference sequence). CDR3 nucleotides: TGTGCCAGCAGCAAGAACGACAGGGAGAGAGGCTACACCTTC. Translating it yields CASSKNDRERGYTF.

J is TRBJ1-2 and V is TRBV5-8; no definite D call. CDR1 and CDR2 (germline): SGHTS, YDEGEE. The CDR3 is 13 residues long. V was trimmed by 0 bases and J by 4 bases, leaving 7 bases between them. The chain's CDR3 is CASSLARFYGYTF. CDR3 coding DNA: TGTGCCAGCAGCTTGGCCCGGTTCTATGGCTACACCTTC.

This chain connects TRBV29-1 to TRBJ2-3, with TRBD1 identical over 7 bases. In germline, CDR1 is SQVTM, CDR2 ANQGSEA. This CDR3 region has 13 residues. V lost 4 bases, J lost 5 bases, and 6 bases stayed unmatched. The CDR3, as DNA: TGCAGCGTTGGAAAGACAGGGAGAGATACGCAGTATTTT. As protein: CSVGKTGRDTQYF.

CDR3 nucleotides: TGCGCCAGCAGCCAAGATGGACAGCTCTCTGGGGCCAACGTCCTGACTTTC. It specifies CASSQDGQLSGANVLTF. J is TRBJ2-6 and V is TRBV4-1; weak D call: TRBD1 (6 bases). Trimming removed 0 bases at V and 0 bases at J, with 9 bases between. The CDR3 loop spans 17 amino acids. Germline V lookup: CDR1 MGHRA, CDR2 YSYEKL.

Here the CDR3 reads CASSATVNSYEQYF. The DNA for the CDR3 is TGTGCCAGCAGTGCCACAGTAAACTCCTACGAGCAGTACTTC. V is TRBV2 and J is TRBJ2-7; D is uncertain. V lost 4 bases and J lost 0, with 10 bases in between. This CDR3 has 14 residues. Per germline, CDR1 SNHLY and CDR2 FYNNEI. The full variable domain, completed using reference TRBV2 and TRBJ2-7, is EPEVTQTPSHQVTQMGQEVILRCVPISNHLYFYWYRQILGQKVEFLVSFYNNEISEKSEIFDDQFSVERPDGSNFTLKIRSTKLEDSAMYFCASSATVNSYEQYFGPGTRLTVT.

The V call is TRBV5-1, the J call TRBJ2-5; possible D gene TRBD1, 5 bases. CDR3 size: 13 residues. Germline V gene lookup returns CDR1 SGHRS and CDR2 YFSETQ. Trimming took 6 bases from V and 5 from J, leaving 14 bases between them. CDR3 loop: CASTKGYGETQYF. The CDR3 nucleotides read TGCGCCAGCACCAAGGGGTACGGGGAGACCCAGTACTTC.

The chain carries TRBV2 and TRBJ2-2; 13 bases line up with TRBD2. The CDR3 totals 15 residues. Germline trimming cut 7 bases from V and 4 bases from J; bases unmatched to any gene: 3. From germline, CDR1 is SNHLY and CDR2 FYNNEI. In DNA, the CDR3 is TGTGCCAGCATATGGACTAGCGGGGGCACCGGGGAGCTGTTTTTT. Translation gives CASIWTSGGTGELFF.

The chain couples TRBV11-2 to TRBJ2-5, with 7 bases aligning to TRBD2. Trimming cost V 1 base and J 1 base; bases outside gene matches: 9. The germline CDR1 and CDR2 sequences are SGHAT and FQNNGV. CDR3 size: 17 residues. The CDR3 loop reads CASSLGSAGVLQETQYF. The DNA of the CDR3 is TGTGCCAGCAGCTTAGGCTCCGCGGGAGTGCTCCAAGAGACCCAGTACTTC.

V is TRBV4-3 and J is TRBJ2-6; possibly TRBD2 for D (5 bases). V lost 0 bases to trimming and J lost 4 bases, with 10 bases between them. In germline, CDR1 is LGHNA, CDR2 YSLEER. The CDR3 has 16 residues. The CDR3 nucleotides read TGCGCCAGCAGCCAAGATGAGGGAACGGGGGCCAACGTCCTGACTTTC. It is translated as CASSQDEGTGANVLTF.

This sequence joins TRBV30 and TRBJ2-4; TRBD1 might be the D (6 bases). CDR3 length: 13 amino acids. Germline lookup yields CDR1 GTSNPN and CDR2 SVGIG (reference sequence). The V gene lost 2 bases and the J gene lost 4 bases, with 9 bases spanning the gap. Here the CDR3 DNA reads TGTGCCTGGAGTTTAACAGGGAAAAACATTCAGTACTTC. Residues: CAWSLTGKNIQYF.

V and J are TRBV7-9 and TRBJ2-3; perhaps TRBD2 as D (5 bases). Germline-derived CDR1 and CDR2 are SEHNR and FQNEAQ (reference sequence). The V gene lost 6 bases and the J gene lost 6 bases, with 13 bases spanning the gap. The CDR3 has 13 residues. CDR3 region: CASSLQRTDTQYF. The DNA of the CDR3 is TGTGCCAGCAGTTTACAACGGACTGATACGCAGTATTTT.

V usage is TRBV5-5 and J usage is TRBJ1-1; tentative D call: TRBD1 (6 bases). The CDR3 is made up of 17 amino acids. Trimming took 0 bases from V and 1 from J, leaving 16 bases between them. Per germline, CDR1 SGHKS and CDR2 YYEKEE (reference sequence). The CDR3 bases are TGTGCCAGCAGCTTGGCCGGACAGAGCCCGGGGAACACTGAAGCTTTCTTT. Residues: CASSLAGQSPGNTEAFF. The whole variable domain, filled in from reference TRBV5-5 and TRBJ1-1, reads DAGVTQSPTHLIKTRGQQVTLRCSPISGHKSVSWYQQVLGQGPQFIFQYYEKEERGRGNFPDRFSARQFPNYSSELNVNALLLGDSALYLCASSLAGQSPGNTEAFFGQGTRLTVV.

The V and J genes are TRBV5-4 and TRBJ2-5, with TRBD2 as a possible D gene (6 bases). The assigned J gene may be wrong: the sequence end matches TRBJ2-7 better. The CDR3 extends over 15 amino acids. Germline V gives CDR1 SGHNT, CDR2 YYREEE (reference sequence). CDR3 in DNA: TGTGCCAGCAGCTTGGGGGACTCCCTGACCTACGAGCAGTACTTC. This gives the protein CASSLGDSLTYEQYF.

This clone turned up a few times. This rearrangement joins TRBV6-5 to TRBJ2-7; TRBD2 matches 10 bases. Germline CDR1 MNHEY, CDR2 SVGAGI. CDR3 length: 14 residues. With 6 bases clipped from V and 4 bases from J, the junction kept 6 bases outside the gene matches. The CDR3 sequence is CASSLAGVVYEQYF. CDR3 sequence (DNA): TGTGCCAGCAGCCTAGCGGGAGTGGTTTACGAGCAGTACTTC.

The chain joins TRBV6-6 to TRBJ1-1; TRBD1 matches 7 bases. This CDR3 is built from 12 residues. Germline lookup yields CDR1 MNHNY and CDR2 SVGAGI (reference sequence). V shed 6 bases, J shed 9 bases, and the junction held 7 bases outside the gene matches. The CDR3 is CASSPGTEQAFF. The CDR3, as DNA: TGTGCCAGCAGCCCCGGGACAGAACAAGCTTTCTTT.

In nucleotides, the CDR3 is TGTGCCAGCAGTTCGTCAGGGTTAGGGGAAACTAACTATGGCTACACCTTC. It is translated as CASSSSGLGETNYGYTF. The chain links TRBV28 to TRBJ1-2; maybe TRBD1 (5 bases). V lost 4 bases, J lost 0 bases, and 18 bases lay in between. The germline V gene encodes CDR1 MDHEN and CDR2 SYDVKM. CDR3 length equals 17 residues.

The chain has TRBV28 and TRBJ2-2; 8 nucleotides line up with TRBD1. CDR3 length equals 16 residues. Losses at the gene ends were 3 bases for V and 7 bases for J; bases not matched to a gene: 10. From germline, CDR1 is MDHEN and CDR2 SYDVKM. The CDR3 DNA follows: TGTGCCAGCAGTTTTTGGAGGACAGGGAATAGCGGGGAGCTGTTTTTT. It yields the protein CASSFWRTGNSGELFF.

The rearrangement joins TRBV6-6 to TRBJ1-4; tentative D call: TRBD1 (6 bases). CDR1 and CDR2 from the germline V gene are MNHNY and SVGAGI (reference sequence). The CDR3 runs 11 residues. The CDR3 nucleotides read TGTGCGACAGGTGATAATGAAAAACTGTTTTTT. Its protein product is CATGDNEKLFF.

The chain carries TRBV7-6 and TRBJ2-5; D unclear. Germline CDR1 is SGHVS and CDR2 is FNYEAQ. The CDR3 is made up of 14 amino acids. V shed 5 bases and J shed 3 bases, with 13 bases lying between them. Here the CDR3 reads CASSPLGLKETQYF. DNA for the CDR3: TGTGCCAGCAGCCCGCTGGGCCTAAAAGAGACCCAGTACTTC.

The chain employs TRBV28 and TRBJ1-1; D is unclear. CDR1 and CDR2 from the germline V gene are MDHEN and SYDVKM. Deletions cut 2 bases from V and 4 bases from J, with 11 bases between. This CDR3 is 14 amino acids long. Here the CDR3 DNA reads TGTGCCAGCAGTTTAAGGTCTCGGGGCACTGAAGCTTTCTTT. Protein: CASSLRSRGTEAFF.

The V gene is TRBV19, the J gene TRBJ1-5; the D is unclear. The V end lost 3 bases, the J end lost 3 bases, and 6 bases lay between the germline ends. The V gene's germline CDR1 is LNHDA and CDR2 SQIVND (reference sequence). This CDR3 has 13 amino acids. In DNA form, the CDR3 reads TGTGCCAGTAGTATCCAGGCCAATCAGCCCCAGCATTTT. It translates to CASSIQANQPQHF.

The CDR3 reads CASTQFGFQGDTQYF. CDR3 nucleotides: TGTGCCAGCACTCAATTCGGGTTCCAGGGAGATACGCAGTATTTT. This rearrangement joins TRBV9 to TRBJ2-3, with D possibly matching TRBD1 (5 bases). The CDR3 is made up of 15 amino acids. Germline V gene sequence: CDR1 SGDLS, CDR2 YYNGEE. V lost 6 bases and J lost 5, with 19 bases in between. The complete variable domain, with remaining parts taken from reference TRBV9 and TRBJ2-3, reads DSGVTQTPKHLITATGQRVTLRCSPRSGDLSVYWYQQSLDQGLQFLIQYYNGEERAKGNILERFSAQQFPDLHSELNLSSLELGDSALYFCASTQFGFQGDTQYFGPGTRLTVL.

The V call is TRBV10-1, the J call TRBJ2-2; D might be TRBD1 (6 bases). Germline assignment: CDR1 WNHNN and CDR2 SYGVQD (reference sequence). Trimming shortened V by 6 bases and J by 1 base, and 6 bases separated the two germline ends. This CDR3 contains 13 residues. The CDR3 here is CASRQGNTGELFF. CDR3 nucleotides: TGCGCCAGCAGACAGGGGAACACCGGGGAGCTGTTTTTT.

The rearrangement uses TRBV6-6 and TRBJ2-5, with TRBD1 matching over 9 bases. Germline values: CDR1 MNHNY, CDR2 SVGAGI (reference sequence). Trimming at V came to 2 bases and at J to 4 bases, leaving 5 bases not matched to a gene. This CDR3 contains 15 residues. CDR3 amino acids: CASSYPGTGLETQYF. CDR3 nucleotides: TGTGCCAGCAGTTACCCCGGGACAGGGTTAGAGACCCAGTACTTC.

The gene calls are TRBV7-9 and TRBJ2-3, with D perhaps matching TRBD2 (6 bases). Trimming took 1 base from V and 4 from J, leaving 12 bases between them. The CDR3 length is 15 residues. The V gene's germline CDR1 is SEHNR and CDR2 FQNEAQ (reference sequence). This chain's CDR3 is CASSLEAGRADTQYF. The CDR3 DNA reads as TGTGCCAGCAGCTTAGAGGCGGGAAGGGCAGATACGCAGTATTTT. The whole variable domain, filled in from reference TRBV7-9 and TRBJ2-3, reads DTGVSQNPRHKITKRGQNVTFRCDPISEHNRLYWYRQTLGQGPEFLTYFQNEAQLEKSRLLSDRFSAERPKGSFSTLEIQRTEQGDSAMYLCASSLEAGRADTQYFGPGTRLTVL.

This clone is a singleton in its sample. The V call is TRBV6-5, the J call TRBJ1-3, with TRBD1 matching 7 bases. The CDR3 contains 16 residues. The trim removed 4 bases at V and 0 bases at J, leaving 6 bases unmatched. From germline, CDR1 is MNHEY and CDR2 SVGAGI. The CDR3 sequence: CASSFRTGNSGNTIYF. In DNA form, the CDR3 reads TGTGCCAGCAGTTTTAGGACAGGAAACTCTGGAAACACCATATATTTT.

The chain links TRBV28 to TRBJ1-2, with TRBD1 as a possible D gene (6 bases). The CDR3 contains 15 residues. Trimming removed 4 bases from V and 2 bases from J, with 14 bases in between. Germline V lookup: CDR1 MDHEN, CDR2 SYDVKM. The CDR3 sequence is CASSSPGDHNYGYTF. In DNA, the CDR3 is TGTGCCAGCAGTTCGCCAGGGGATCACAACTATGGCTACACCTTC.